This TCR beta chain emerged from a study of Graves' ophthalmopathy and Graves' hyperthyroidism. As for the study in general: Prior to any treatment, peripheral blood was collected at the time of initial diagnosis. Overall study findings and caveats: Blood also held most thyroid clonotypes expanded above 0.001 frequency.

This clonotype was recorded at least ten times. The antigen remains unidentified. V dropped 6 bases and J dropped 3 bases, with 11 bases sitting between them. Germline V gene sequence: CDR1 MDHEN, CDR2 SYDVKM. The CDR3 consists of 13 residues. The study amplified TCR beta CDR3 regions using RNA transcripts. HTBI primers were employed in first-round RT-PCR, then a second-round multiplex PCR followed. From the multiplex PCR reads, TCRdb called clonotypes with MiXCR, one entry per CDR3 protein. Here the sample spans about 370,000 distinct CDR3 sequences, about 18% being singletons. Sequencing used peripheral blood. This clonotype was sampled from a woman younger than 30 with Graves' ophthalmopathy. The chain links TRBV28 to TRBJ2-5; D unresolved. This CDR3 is CASSRLGEETQYF. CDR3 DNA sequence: TGTGCCAGCAGCCGATTAGGAGAAGAGACCCAGTACTTC.